This TCR beta chain was sequenced during a study of vaccination effects on CD4 cells after COVID-19. Assay used: immunoSEQ multiplex PCR; TCRdb lists only in-frame clones, some missing. The table records tens of thousands of clones, 60% to 80% of them present only once. Expansion of antigen-specific CD4+ T cells with viral peptide pools was carried out by the ViraFEST assay before sequencing. Once cultured for 10 days, the cells underwent separation to obtain CD4+ T cells. None of the vaccinated had previously contracted SARS-CoV-2, and their nucleocapsid antibodies tested negative. Of note for this clone: No antigen is known for it.

This material consisted of CD4+ T cells from PBMCs cultured with HCoV-NL63 spike peptides, taken before COVID-19 vaccination. The receptor's source is a human donor who received a COVID-19 vaccine.

The CDR3 coding sequence is TGTGCCAGCAGTTACTCGAATCAGCGGTCCTCCTACAATGAGCAGTTCTTC. The encoded protein is CASSYSNQRSSYNEQFF. This chain connects TRBV6-2 or TRBV6-3 to TRBJ2-1, with D tentatively TRBD2 (5 bases). CDR1 and CDR2 from the germline V gene are MNHEY and SVGEGT. V was clipped by 0 bases and J by 0 bases, with 12 bases between them. The CDR3 spans 17 residues.